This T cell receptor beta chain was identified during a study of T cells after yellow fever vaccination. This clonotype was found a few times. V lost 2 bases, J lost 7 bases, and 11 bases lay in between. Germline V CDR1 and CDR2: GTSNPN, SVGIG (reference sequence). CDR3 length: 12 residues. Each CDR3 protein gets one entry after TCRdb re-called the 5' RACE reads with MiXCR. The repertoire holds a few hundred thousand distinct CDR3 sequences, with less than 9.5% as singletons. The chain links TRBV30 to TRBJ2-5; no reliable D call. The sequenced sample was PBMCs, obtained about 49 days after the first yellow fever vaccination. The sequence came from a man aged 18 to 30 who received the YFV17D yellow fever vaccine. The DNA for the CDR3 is TGTGCCTGGAGTAAACCCCCGGGGACCCAGTACTTC. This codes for CAWSKPPGTQYF.